This T cell receptor (beta chain) stems from a study of OX40 agonist ivuxolimab in advanced cancers. Notes on the study in general: The authors did not determine the antigen specificity of the expanded peripheral T cells.

Assay: immunoSEQ multiplex PCR; the TCRdb copy retains only in-frame clones and omits some. This table holds over 35,000 clones, 74% found once. CDR1 is LGHNA and CDR2 is YNFKEQ in the germline V gene. V lost 4 bases, J lost 1 base, and 6 bases stayed unmatched. This CDR3 comprises 15 residues. Patients were ineligible given autoimmune disease history or systemic immunosuppression. As concerns this clone: Its antigen is unidentified.

This clonotype was sampled from an adult with an advanced solid tumor such as melanoma, head and neck, liver or kidney cancer. The chain carries TRBV4-2 and TRBJ1-1; 7 bases agree with TRBD1. Specimen: CD4+ or CD8+ T cells sorted from blood, collected in a trial of the OX40 agonist ivuxolimab. The CDR3 DNA reads as TGTGCCAGCAGCCTAGGGGGCTCAGGGAACACTGAAGCTTTCTTT. Encoded protein: CASSLGGSGNTEAFF.